The sequence of this T cell receptor (beta chain) was determined in a study of T cell repertoires in cytomegalovirus infection. As for the study in general: From public TCR beta signatures came an indication of both CMV infection and matching HLA type. Overall study results and limits: Across the ex vivo response, the dominant clonotypes were HLA-C-restricted CMV-specific TCR beta clonotypes.

As to this clonotype: Its antigen is currently unknown.

Per the germline V gene, CDR1 is MNHEY and CDR2 is SMNVEV (reference sequence). V shed 4 bases and J shed 5 bases, with 20 bases lying between them. There are 16 residues in the CDR3. Using its own MiXCR run on the reads, TCRdb lists one record per CDR3 protein. This sample has approximately 260,000 distinct CDR3 sequences, with 22% found just once. The sample in question was cultured PBMCs, obtained from culture after CMV antigen stimulation. This rearrangement joins TRBV27 to TRBJ2-5; maybe TRBD2 (5 bases). The TCR sequence derives from a human donor in good health (CMV status not recorded). Some clones in this sample may be carry-over from other donors' samples. The CDR3 is CASSYHTSWLPETQYF. The CDR3 region has the DNA TGTGCCAGCAGTTATCATACTAGTTGGCTACCTGAGACCCAGTACTTC.